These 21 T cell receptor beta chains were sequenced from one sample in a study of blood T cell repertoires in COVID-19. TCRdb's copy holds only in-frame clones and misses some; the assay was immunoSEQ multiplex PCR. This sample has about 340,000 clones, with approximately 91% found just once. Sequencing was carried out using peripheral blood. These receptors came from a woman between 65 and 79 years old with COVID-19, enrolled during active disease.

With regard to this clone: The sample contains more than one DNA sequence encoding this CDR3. The CDR3 nucleotides read TGTGCCAGCAGTCCACCGGGACAGGGTTATGGCTACACCTTC. It translates to CASSPPGQGYGYTF. V and J are TRBV6-2 or TRBV6-3 and TRBJ1-2; 9 bases line up with TRBD1. This CDR3 has 14 amino acids. V shed 5 bases and J 5 bases; nucleotides not matched to a gene: 6. The germline CDR1 and CDR2 sequences are MNHEY and SVGEGT.

CDR3 residues: CASRGTVYSPLHF. In DNA, the CDR3 is TGTGCCAGCCGCGGGACGGTATATTCACCCCTCCACTTT. V is TRBV2 and J is TRBJ1-6; D perhaps matches TRBD1 (5 bases). CDR1 SNHLY and CDR2 FYNNEI come from the germline V gene. CDR3 length: 13 residues. The ends were cut back, 8 bases at V and 8 bases at J, with 13 bases in the middle.

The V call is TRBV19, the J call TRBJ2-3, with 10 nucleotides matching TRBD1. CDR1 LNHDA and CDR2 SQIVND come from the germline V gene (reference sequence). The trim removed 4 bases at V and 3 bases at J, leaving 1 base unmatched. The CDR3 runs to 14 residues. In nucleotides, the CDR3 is TGTGCCAGTAGTAGGACAGGGGGAACAGATACGCAGTATTTT. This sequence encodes CASSRTGGTDTQYF.

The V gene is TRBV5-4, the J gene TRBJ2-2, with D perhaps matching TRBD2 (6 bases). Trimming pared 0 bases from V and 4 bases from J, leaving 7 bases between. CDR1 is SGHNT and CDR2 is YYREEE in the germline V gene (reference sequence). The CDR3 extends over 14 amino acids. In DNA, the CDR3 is TGTGCCAGCAGCTTGGTCGGGGGCACCGGGGAGCTGTTTTTT. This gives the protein CASSLVGGTGELFF.

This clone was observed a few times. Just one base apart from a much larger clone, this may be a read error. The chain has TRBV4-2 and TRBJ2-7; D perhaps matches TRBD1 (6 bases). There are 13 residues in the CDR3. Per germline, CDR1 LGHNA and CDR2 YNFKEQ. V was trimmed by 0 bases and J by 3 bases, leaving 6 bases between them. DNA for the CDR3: TGTGCCAGCAGCCAAGACAGGGGCTACGAGCAGTACTTC. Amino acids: CASSQDRGYEQYF.

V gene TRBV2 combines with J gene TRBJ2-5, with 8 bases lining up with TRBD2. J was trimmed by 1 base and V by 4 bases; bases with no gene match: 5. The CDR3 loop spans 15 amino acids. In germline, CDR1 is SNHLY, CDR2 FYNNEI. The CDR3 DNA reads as TGTGCCAGCAGTGTGAAGCGGGGGTTCCAAGAGACCCAGTACTTC. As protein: CASSVKRGFQETQYF.

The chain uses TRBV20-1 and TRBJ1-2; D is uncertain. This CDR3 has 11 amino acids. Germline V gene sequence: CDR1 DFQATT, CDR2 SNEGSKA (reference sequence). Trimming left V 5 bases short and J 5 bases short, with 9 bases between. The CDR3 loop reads CSAALEYGYTF. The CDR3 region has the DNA TGCAGTGCTGCCCTAGAATATGGCTACACCTTC.

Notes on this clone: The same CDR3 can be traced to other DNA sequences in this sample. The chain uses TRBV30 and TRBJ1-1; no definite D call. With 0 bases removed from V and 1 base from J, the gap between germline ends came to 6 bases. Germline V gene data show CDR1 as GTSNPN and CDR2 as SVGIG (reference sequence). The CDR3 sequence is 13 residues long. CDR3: CAWSVGQNTEAFF. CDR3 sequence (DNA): TGTGCCTGGAGTGTTGGGCAGAACACTGAAGCTTTCTTT.

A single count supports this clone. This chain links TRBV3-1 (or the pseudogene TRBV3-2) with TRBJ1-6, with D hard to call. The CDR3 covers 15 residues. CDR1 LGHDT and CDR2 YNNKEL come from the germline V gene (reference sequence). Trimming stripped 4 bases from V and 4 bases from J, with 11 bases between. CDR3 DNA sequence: TGTGCCAGCAGCCCCTTCGACGGGTATAATTCACCCCTCCACTTT. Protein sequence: CASSPFDGYNSPLHF.

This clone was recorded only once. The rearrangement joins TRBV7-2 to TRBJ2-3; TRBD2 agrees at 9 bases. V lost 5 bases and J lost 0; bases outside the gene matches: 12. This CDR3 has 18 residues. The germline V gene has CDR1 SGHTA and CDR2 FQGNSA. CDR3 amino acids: CASSLKVLAGPSTDTQYF. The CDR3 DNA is TGTGCCAGCAGCCTGAAAGTCCTAGCGGGGCCTAGCACAGATACGCAGTATTTT.

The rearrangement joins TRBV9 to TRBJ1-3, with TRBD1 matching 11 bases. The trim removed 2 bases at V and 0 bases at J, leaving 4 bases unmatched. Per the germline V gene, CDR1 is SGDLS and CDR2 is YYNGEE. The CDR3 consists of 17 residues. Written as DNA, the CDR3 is TGTGCCAGCAGCGTCGGACAGGGGGCTTACTCTGGAAACACCATATATTTT. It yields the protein CASSVGQGAYSGNTIYF.

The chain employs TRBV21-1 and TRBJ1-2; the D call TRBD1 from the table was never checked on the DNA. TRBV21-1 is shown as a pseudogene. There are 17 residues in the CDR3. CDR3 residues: CASSKGNGQGIFYGYTF. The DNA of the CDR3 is TGTGCCAGCAGCAAAGGTAACGGACAGGGGATTTTCTATGGCTACACCTTC.

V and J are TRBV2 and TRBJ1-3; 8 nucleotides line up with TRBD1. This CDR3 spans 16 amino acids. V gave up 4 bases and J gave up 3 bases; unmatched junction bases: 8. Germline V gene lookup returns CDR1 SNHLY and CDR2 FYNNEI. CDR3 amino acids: CASSVGQGGSGNTIYF. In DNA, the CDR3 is TGTGCCAGCAGTGTAGGACAGGGAGGAAGTGGAAACACCATATATTTT.

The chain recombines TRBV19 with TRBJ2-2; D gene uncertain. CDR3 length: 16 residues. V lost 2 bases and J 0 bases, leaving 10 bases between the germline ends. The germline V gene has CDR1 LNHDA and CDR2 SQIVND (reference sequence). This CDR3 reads CASSIYSPANTGELFF. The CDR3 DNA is TGTGCCAGTAGTATATACAGTCCCGCGAACACCGGGGAGCTGTTTTTT.

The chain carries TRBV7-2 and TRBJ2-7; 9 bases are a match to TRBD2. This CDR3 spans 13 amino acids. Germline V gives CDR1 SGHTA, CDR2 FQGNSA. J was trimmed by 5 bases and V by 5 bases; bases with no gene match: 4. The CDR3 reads CASSTSGGNEQYF. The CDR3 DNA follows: TGTGCCAGCAGCACAAGCGGGGGGAACGAGCAGTACTTC.

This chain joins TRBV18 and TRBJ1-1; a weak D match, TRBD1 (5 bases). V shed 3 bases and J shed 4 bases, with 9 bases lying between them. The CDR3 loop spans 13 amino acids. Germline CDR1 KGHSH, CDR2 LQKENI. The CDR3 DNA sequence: TGTGCCAGCTCACCGTGGGGGGGCACTGAAGCTTTCTTT. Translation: CASSPWGGTEAFF.

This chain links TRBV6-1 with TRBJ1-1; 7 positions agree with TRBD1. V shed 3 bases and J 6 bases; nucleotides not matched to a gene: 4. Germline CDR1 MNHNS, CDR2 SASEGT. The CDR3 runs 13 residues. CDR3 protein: CASSEWDRPEAFF. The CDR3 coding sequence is TGTGCCAGCAGTGAGTGGGACAGACCTGAAGCTTTCTTT.

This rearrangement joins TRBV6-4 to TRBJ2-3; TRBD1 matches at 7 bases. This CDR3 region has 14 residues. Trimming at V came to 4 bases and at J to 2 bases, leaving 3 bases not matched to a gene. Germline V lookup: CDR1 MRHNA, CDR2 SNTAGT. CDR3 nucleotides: TGTGCCAGCAGTGTGGACAGGAACACAGATACGCAGTATTTT. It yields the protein CASSVDRNTDTQYF.

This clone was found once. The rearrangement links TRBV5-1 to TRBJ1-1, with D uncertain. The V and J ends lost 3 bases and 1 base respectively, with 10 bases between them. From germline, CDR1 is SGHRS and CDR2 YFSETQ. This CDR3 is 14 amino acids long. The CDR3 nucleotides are TGCGCCAGCAGCTGGAACACAGAGAACACTGAAGCTTTCTTT. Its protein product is CASSWNTENTEAFF.

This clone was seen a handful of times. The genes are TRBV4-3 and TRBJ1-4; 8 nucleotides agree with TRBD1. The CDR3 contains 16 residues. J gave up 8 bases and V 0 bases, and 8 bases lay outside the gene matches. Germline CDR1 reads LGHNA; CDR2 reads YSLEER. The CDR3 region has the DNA TGCGCCAGCAGCCAAGATAGCAGGGGGCAGCTAGAAAAACTGTTTTTT. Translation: CASSQDSRGQLEKLFF.

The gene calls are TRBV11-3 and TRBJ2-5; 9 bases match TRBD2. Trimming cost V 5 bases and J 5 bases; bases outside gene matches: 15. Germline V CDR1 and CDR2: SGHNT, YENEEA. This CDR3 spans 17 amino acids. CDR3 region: CASSPGTGGGAVETQYF. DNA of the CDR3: TGTGCCAGCAGCCCAGGGACTGGCGGGGGGGCCGTTGAGACCCAGTACTTC.